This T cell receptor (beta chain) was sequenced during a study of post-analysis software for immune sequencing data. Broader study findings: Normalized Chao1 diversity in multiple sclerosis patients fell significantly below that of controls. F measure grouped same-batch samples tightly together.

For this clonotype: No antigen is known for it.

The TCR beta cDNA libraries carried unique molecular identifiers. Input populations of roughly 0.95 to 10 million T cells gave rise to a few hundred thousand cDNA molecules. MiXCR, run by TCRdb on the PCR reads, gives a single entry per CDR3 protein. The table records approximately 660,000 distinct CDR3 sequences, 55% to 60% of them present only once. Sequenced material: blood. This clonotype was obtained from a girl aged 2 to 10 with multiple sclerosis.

DNA for the CDR3: TGCAGTGCCCAGGACTTTTCATACAATGAGCAGTTCTTC. Its translation is CSAQDFSYNEQFF. The chain carries TRBV20-1 and TRBJ2-1; D may be TRBD2 (5 bases). Trimming stripped 6 bases from V and 4 bases from J, with 13 bases between. CDR3 length: 13 residues. Germline V CDR1 and CDR2: DFQATT, SNEGSKA (reference sequence).